The T cell receptor (delta chain) under discussion was sequenced for a study of Vδ1+ human thymocytes. Unmatched junction bases numbered 10, after V lost 2 bases and J lost 8 bases. Per germline, CDR1 TSWWSYY and CDR2 QGS. The CDR3 length is 16 residues. Study results and limitations: Highly polyclonal TRG and TRD repertoires with Gaussian CDR3 length distributions appeared in thymus. Thymic delta-chain repertoires held roughly 20% Vdelta2 sequences and few Vdelta3, despite high sort purity.

The template was reverse-transcribed extracted RNA. Multiplex PCR used pooled V-gene forward primers and a constant-region reverse primer to amplify CDR3s. TCRdb reanalyzed the multiplex PCR reads using CATT. The top ten hold about 1% of the sample, which has about 25,000 delta-chain clones, 6.5% to 8% seen once. This clone was detected a few times. Its specificity is unknown. Additional DNA sequences in this sample encode the identical CDR3. The sequencing input was Vdelta1+ gamma-delta thymocytes from the thymus. Subset in this sample: FACS-sorted CD3+ TCRalphabeta- TCRVdelta1+ TCRVdelta2- thymocytes. The chain couples TRDV1 to TRDJ1; 11 bases align to TRDD3. This receptor was taken from a girl under three years old who had congenital heart surgery. CDR3 nucleotide sequence: TGTGCTCTTGGGGAATTGTCACACCACTGGGGGATAAAACTCATCTTT. Amino acids: CALGELSHHWGIKLIF.